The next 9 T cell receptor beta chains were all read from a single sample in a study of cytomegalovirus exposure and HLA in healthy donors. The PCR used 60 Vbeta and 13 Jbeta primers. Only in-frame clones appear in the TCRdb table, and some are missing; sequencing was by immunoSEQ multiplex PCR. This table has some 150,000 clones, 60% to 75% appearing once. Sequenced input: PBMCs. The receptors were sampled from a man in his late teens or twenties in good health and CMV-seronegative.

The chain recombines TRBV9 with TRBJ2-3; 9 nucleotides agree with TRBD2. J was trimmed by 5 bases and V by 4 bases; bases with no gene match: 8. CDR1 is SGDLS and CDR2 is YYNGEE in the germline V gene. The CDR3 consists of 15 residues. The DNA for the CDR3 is TGTGCCAGCAGCTCCGCTAGCGGGGTAAAAGATACGCAGTATTTT. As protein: CASSSASGVKDTQYF.

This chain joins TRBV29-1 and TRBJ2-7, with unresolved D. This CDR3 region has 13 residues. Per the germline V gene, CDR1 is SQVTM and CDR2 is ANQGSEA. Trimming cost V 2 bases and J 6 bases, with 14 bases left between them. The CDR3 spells CSVENSLMGEQYF. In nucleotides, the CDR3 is TGCAGCGTTGAAAACAGCCTGATGGGCGAGCAGTACTTC.

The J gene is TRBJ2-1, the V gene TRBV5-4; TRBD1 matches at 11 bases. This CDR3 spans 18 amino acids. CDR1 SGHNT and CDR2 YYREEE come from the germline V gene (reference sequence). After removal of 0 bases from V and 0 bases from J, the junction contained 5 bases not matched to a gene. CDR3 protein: CASSLVGTGGRSYNEQFF. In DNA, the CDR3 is TGTGCCAGCAGCTTGGTTGGGACAGGGGGACGCTCCTACAATGAGCAGTTCTTC.

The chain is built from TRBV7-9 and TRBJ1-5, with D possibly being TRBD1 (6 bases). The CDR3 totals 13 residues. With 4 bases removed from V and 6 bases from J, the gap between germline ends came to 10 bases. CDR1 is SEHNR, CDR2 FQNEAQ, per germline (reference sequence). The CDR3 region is CASSSTGSQPQHF. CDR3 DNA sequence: TGTGCCAGCAGCTCGACAGGCTCTCAGCCCCAGCATTTT.

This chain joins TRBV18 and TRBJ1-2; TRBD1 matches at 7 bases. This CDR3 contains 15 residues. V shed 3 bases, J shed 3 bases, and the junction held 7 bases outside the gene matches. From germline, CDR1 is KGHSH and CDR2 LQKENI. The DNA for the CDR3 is TGTGCCAGCTCACCTCAGGGGGGTTTTGACTATGGCTACACCTTC. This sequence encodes CASSPQGGFDYGYTF.

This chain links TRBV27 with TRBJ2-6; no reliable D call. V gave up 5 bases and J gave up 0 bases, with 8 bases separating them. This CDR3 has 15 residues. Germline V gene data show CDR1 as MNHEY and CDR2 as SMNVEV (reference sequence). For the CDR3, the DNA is TGTGCCAGCAGTCCTCTCAGCTCTGGGGCCAACGTCCTGACTTTC. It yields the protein CASSPLSSGANVLTF. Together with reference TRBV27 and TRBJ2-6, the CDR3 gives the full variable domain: EAQVTQNPRYLITVTGKKLTVTCSQNMNHEYMSWYRQDPGLGLRQIYYSMNVEVTDKGDVPEGYKVSRKEKRNFPLILESPSPNQTSLYFCASSPLSSGANVLTFGAGSRLTVL.

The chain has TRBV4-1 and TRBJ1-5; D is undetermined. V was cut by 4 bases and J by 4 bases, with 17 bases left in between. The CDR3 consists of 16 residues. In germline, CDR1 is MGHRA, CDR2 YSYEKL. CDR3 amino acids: CASSPRRTAGNQPQHF. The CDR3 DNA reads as TGCGCCAGCAGCCCCCGGCGCACAGCAGGAAATCAGCCCCAGCATTTT.

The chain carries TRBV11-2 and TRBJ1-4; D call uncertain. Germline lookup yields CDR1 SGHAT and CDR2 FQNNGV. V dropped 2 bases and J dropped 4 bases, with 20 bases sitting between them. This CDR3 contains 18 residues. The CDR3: CASSLTRHQLVVNEKLFF. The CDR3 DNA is TGTGCCAGCAGCTTAACCCGCCATCAACTGGTTGTTAATGAAAAACTGTTTTTT.

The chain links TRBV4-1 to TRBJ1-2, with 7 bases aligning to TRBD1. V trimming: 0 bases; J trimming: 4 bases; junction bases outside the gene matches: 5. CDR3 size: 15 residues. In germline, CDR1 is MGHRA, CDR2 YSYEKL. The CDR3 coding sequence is TGCGCCAGCAGCCAAGAACAGGGGCTCGTCTATGGCTACACCTTC. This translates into CASSQEQGLVYGYTF.